The 30 T cell receptor beta chains listed next were all sequenced from one sample in a study of blood T cell repertoires in COVID-19. The table came from immunoSEQ multiplex PCR; TCRdb's copy has only in-frame clones and leaves some out. The table includes some 89,000 clones, 81% detected once. Source material: peripheral blood. Receptors originate from a man in his 60s with acute or convalescent COVID-19.

The chain joins TRBV9 to TRBJ2-1; perhaps TRBD2 as D (6 bases). This CDR3 region has 15 residues. Germline values: CDR1 SGDLS, CDR2 YYNGEE. The V end lost 3 bases, the J end lost 2 bases, and 12 bases lay between the germline ends. The CDR3 reads CASSEFPGAYNEQFF. The CDR3 DNA is TGTGCCAGCAGCGAATTTCCGGGAGCCTACAATGAGCAGTTCTTC.

This clone was observed a few times. The DNA for the CDR3 is TGCGCCAGCAGCCAAGATCTGAATACAGGGTCGGCTTTCTTT. It translates to CASSQDLNTGSAFF. The chain has TRBV4-3 and TRBJ1-1; D possibly corresponds to TRBD1 (6 bases). V gave up 0 bases and J gave up 11 bases, with 16 bases separating them. In germline, CDR1 is LGHNA, CDR2 YSLEER. The CDR3 has 14 amino acids.

V gene TRBV18 combines with J gene TRBJ2-2, with D unresolved. The CDR3 spans 12 residues. Germline values: CDR1 KGHSH, CDR2 LQKENI. Trimming removed 2 bases at V and 6 bases at J, with 4 bases between. The CDR3 nucleotides are TGTGCCAGCTCACCAGACTCCGGGGAGCTGTTTTTT. Its protein is CASSPDSGELFF.

The rearrangement links TRBV29-1 to TRBJ2-7; 7 positions agree with TRBD2. CDR3 length: 15 amino acids. Germline CDR1 reads SQVTM; CDR2 reads ANQGSEA. V lost 3 bases, J lost 0 bases, and 8 bases stayed unmatched. The CDR3 nucleotides read TGCAGCGTTGAGACTTACCGGGAGGACTCCTACGAGCAGTACTTC. This gives the protein CSVETYREDSYEQYF.

The chain is built from TRBV4-1 and TRBJ2-7, with 8 bases that match TRBD1. The CDR3 totals 16 residues. The germline CDR1 and CDR2 sequences are MGHRA and YSYEKL. Germline trimming cut 1 base from V and 3 bases from J; bases unmatched to any gene: 8. CDR3 sequence reads: CASSQGLDRERYEQYF. The CDR3 bases are TGCGCCAGCAGCCAAGGGTTGGACAGGGAGCGCTACGAGCAGTACTTC.

The chain couples TRBV24-1 to TRBJ2-2; 7 bases line up with TRBD1. CDR3 size: 12 residues. V shed 12 bases, J shed 7 bases, and the junction held 7 bases outside the gene matches. The germline gives CDR1 KGHDR, CDR2 SFDVKD. In DNA, the CDR3 is TGTGCCTCGCAGGGGGTGGGCGGGGAGCTGTTTTTT. Protein sequence: CASQGVGGELFF.

This chain links TRBV7-9 with TRBJ2-3, with D possibly TRBD1 on 6 matching bases. V was trimmed by 2 bases and J by 6 bases, leaving 9 bases between them. Per germline, CDR1 SEHNR and CDR2 FQNEAQ (reference sequence). This CDR3 is built from 13 residues. The CDR3 region is CASSLTGTDTQYF. The CDR3 nucleotides are TGTGCCAGCAGCTTAACAGGGACCGATACGCAGTATTTT.

V and J are TRBV7-2 and TRBJ1-4; D is uncertain. The CDR3 is made up of 15 amino acids. V was pared by 6 bases and J by 8 bases, with 19 bases between. Germline loops: CDR1 SGHTA, CDR2 FQGNSA. Written as DNA, the CDR3 is TGTGCCAGCAGACGACCGGGTCCCACGAGGGAAAAACTGTTTTTT. Amino acid sequence: CASRRPGPTREKLFF.

This rearrangement joins TRBV18 to TRBJ2-7; a weak D match, TRBD1 (6 bases). This CDR3 comprises 14 residues. CDR1 is KGHSH and CDR2 is LQKENI in the germline V gene. Trimming stripped 1 base from V and 5 bases from J, with 12 bases between. Here the CDR3 reads CASSPQRQDHEQYF. The CDR3 nucleotides are TGTGCCAGCTCACCACAAAGACAGGATCACGAGCAGTACTTC.

In this sample, this clone turned up once. The V call is TRBV19, the J call TRBJ2-7; 8 bases match TRBD1. CDR3 size: 14 residues. Germline assignment: CDR1 LNHDA and CDR2 SQIVND (reference sequence). With V trimmed by 2 bases and J by 3 bases, 3 bases remained unmatched. The CDR3 sequence: CASSINDRGYEQYF. As DNA, the CDR3 is TGTGCCAGTAGTATAAACGACAGGGGCTACGAGCAGTACTTC.

This sequence joins TRBV5-1 and TRBJ2-1; D gene unclear. CDR1 and CDR2 (germline): SGHRS, YFSETQ. Trimming pared 2 bases from V and 7 bases from J, leaving 7 bases between. CDR3 length: 12 amino acids. The CDR3 DNA is TGCGCCAGCAGCTTCCAATTTAATGAGCAGTTCTTC. It is translated as CASSFQFNEQFF.

The chain has TRBV3-1 (or the pseudogene TRBV3-2) and TRBJ2-2, with D possibly matching TRBD1 (6 bases). The germline CDR1 and CDR2 sequences are LGHDT and YNNKEL (reference sequence). This CDR3 region has 16 residues. The germline V and J ends were trimmed by 4 bases and 1 base, with 13 bases remaining between them. The CDR3, as DNA: TGTGCCAGCAGCCCCACAGGGCGTGGGAACACCGGGGAGCTGTTTTTT. Translation gives CASSPTGRGNTGELFF.

The chain couples TRBV7-9 to TRBJ2-3; D possibly corresponds to TRBD2 (5 bases). There are 16 residues in the CDR3. Germline CDR1 is SEHNR and CDR2 is FQNEAQ (reference sequence). Trimming removed 4 bases from V and 4 bases from J, with 18 bases in between. CDR3 bases: TGTGCCAGCAGCTCTGTTACGGGGAAGGTTGCAGATACGCAGTATTTT. Protein sequence: CASSSVTGKVADTQYF.

This sequence joins TRBV12-3 or TRBV12-4 and TRBJ1-1; D unclear. The CDR3 contains 13 residues. The V end lost 1 base, the J end lost 8 bases, and 11 bases lay between the germline ends. CDR3 sequence (DNA): TGTGCCAGCAGTTTAGGCCAGATATCGGAAGCTTTCTTT. This sequence encodes CASSLGQISEAFF.

This chain joins TRBV7-9 and TRBJ2-7; possible D gene TRBD1, 6 bases. The CDR3 is made up of 14 amino acids. Germline V gives CDR1 SEHNR, CDR2 FQNEAQ (reference sequence). The V and J ends lost 0 bases and 9 bases respectively, with 15 bases between them. In nucleotides, the CDR3 is TGTGCCAGCAGCTTAGCCGGACAGCTTGGGGTGCAGTACTTC. Protein: CASSLAGQLGVQYF.

This clone was seen only once. The rearrangement joins TRBV3-1 (or the pseudogene TRBV3-2) to TRBJ1-2, with D unclear. There are 15 residues in the CDR3. Germline CDR1 and CDR2: LGHDT and YNNKEL (reference sequence). V dropped 0 bases and J dropped 4 bases, with 12 bases sitting between them. The CDR3 sequence: CASSQDLREVYGYTF. In nucleotides, the CDR3 is TGTGCCAGCAGCCAAGATTTGCGGGAGGTCTATGGCTACACCTTC.

A single count supports this clone. In DNA, the CDR3 is TGTGCCAGCAGACAGGGACTAGCGGGGAGAAATGAGCAGTTCTTC. Encoded protein: CASRQGLAGRNEQFF. The rearrangement links TRBV7-2 to TRBJ2-1; 13 bases agree with TRBD2. Unmatched junction bases numbered 6, after V lost 6 bases and J lost 7 bases. Germline CDR1 SGHTA, CDR2 FQGNSA. The CDR3 covers 15 residues. Combining the CDR3 with reference TRBV7-2 and TRBJ2-1 gives the whole variable domain GAGVSQSPSNKVTEKGKDVELRCDPISGHTALYWYRQSLGQGLEFLIYFQGNSAPDKSGLPSDRFSAERTGGSVSTLTIQRTQQEDSAVYLCASRQGLAGRNEQFFGPGTRLTVL.

This chain links TRBV30 with TRBJ2-3; 9 bases are shared with TRBD2. Germline lookup yields CDR1 GTSNPN and CDR2 SVGIG (reference sequence). Trimming took 0 bases from V and 5 from J; bases not matched to a gene: 12. CDR3 length: 17 amino acids. The CDR3 DNA follows: TGTGCCTGGAGTGTACGACCGGGACTAGCTTTGAGAGATACGCAGTATTTT. Its protein is CAWSVRPGLALRDTQYF.

This chain connects TRBV2 to TRBJ2-6, with 7 bases aligning to TRBD2. Germline V CDR1 and CDR2: SNHLY, FYNNEI. V trimming: 8 bases; J trimming: 2 bases; junction bases outside the gene matches: 0. The length of the CDR3 is 13 residues. CDR3 in amino acids: CASGGAGANVLTF. The CDR3, as DNA: TGTGCCAGCGGGGGGGCTGGGGCCAACGTCCTGACTTTC.

This clone was detected a few times. The sample contains more than one DNA sequence encoding this CDR3. The V gene is TRBV7-8, the J gene TRBJ2-5, with D maybe TRBD1 (6 bases). CDR3 length: 15 amino acids. Trimming pared 1 base from V and 3 bases from J, leaving 12 bases between. CDR1 is SGHVS and CDR2 is FQNEAQ in the germline V gene. The CDR3 sequence is CASSLGGQGKETQYF. DNA of the CDR3: TGTGCCAGCAGCTTAGGGGGGCAGGGAAAAGAGACCCAGTACTTC.

V usage is TRBV4-3 and J usage is TRBJ2-2; D might be TRBD1 (6 bases). This CDR3 spans 16 amino acids. Germline CDR1 is LGHNA and CDR2 is YSLEER. Trimming removed 0 bases from V and 3 bases from J, with 11 bases in between. The CDR3: CASSQDRDIDTGELFF. The CDR3 DNA reads as TGCGCCAGCAGCCAAGATAGGGACATCGACACCGGGGAGCTGTTTTTT.

The V gene is TRBV5-4, the J gene TRBJ2-3; no reliable D call. The CDR3 totals 14 residues. The V end was cut by 3 bases, the J end by 1 base, with 9 bases between. Germline V gene data show CDR1 as SGHNT and CDR2 as YYREEE (reference sequence). The CDR3 protein is CASSSSRGTDTQYF. DNA of the CDR3: TGTGCCAGCAGCTCCTCTCGCGGCACAGATACGCAGTATTTT.

The CDR3 protein is CASSLLGLKYF. The CDR3 DNA follows: TGTGCCAGCAGCCTACTAGGCCTCAAGTACTTC. The rearrangement uses TRBV5-8 and TRBJ2-4, with D possibly being TRBD2 (5 bases). Trimming removed 4 bases from V and 14 bases from J, with 13 bases in between. CDR3 length: 11 residues. Germline loops: CDR1 SGHTS, CDR2 YDEGEE.

The chain joins TRBV6-1 to TRBJ2-4; the match to TRBD1 covers 8 bases. Germline CDR1 reads MNHNS; CDR2 reads SASEGT. The CDR3 contains 18 residues. V gave up 4 bases and J gave up 5 bases; unmatched junction bases: 16. The CDR3 here is CASSVSGGATWVQNIQYF. CDR3 nucleotides: TGTGCCAGCAGTGTCTCAGGGGGCGCAACGTGGGTCCAAAACATTCAGTACTTC.

The chain links TRBV29-1 to TRBJ1-2; TRBD1 matches at 9 bases. The CDR3 loop spans 13 amino acids. Germline V lookup: CDR1 SQVTM, CDR2 ANQGSEA. With 6 bases clipped from V and 2 bases from J, the junction kept 4 bases outside the gene matches. The CDR3 DNA sequence: TGCAGCGTCCGAACAGGGGGCAACTATGGCTACACCTTC. Its translation: CSVRTGGNYGYTF.

The rearrangement joins TRBV6-5 to TRBJ2-3, with D possibly TRBD2 on 5 matching bases. Trimming took off 10 bases at V and 1 base at J, with 18 bases between the two ends. Germline CDR1 MNHEY, CDR2 SVGAGI. This CDR3 comprises 15 residues. CDR3 protein: CANSLTSVGTDTQYF. The CDR3 DNA follows: TGTGCCAACTCACTAACTAGTGTCGGCACAGATACGCAGTATTTT.

As DNA, the CDR3 is TGTGCCAGCAGCTTACGGGACAGATATAGCAATCAGCCCCAGCATTTT. Amino acid sequence: CASSLRDRYSNQPQHF. The chain is built from TRBV6-2 or TRBV6-3 and TRBJ1-5; 7 bases are a match to TRBD1. Germline V CDR1 and CDR2: MNHEY, SVGEGT. This CDR3 spans 16 amino acids. V trimming: 6 bases; J trimming: 0 bases; junction bases outside the gene matches: 8.

V usage is TRBV3-1 (or the pseudogene TRBV3-2) and J usage is TRBJ2-6; D is unclear. The CDR3 covers 15 residues. Trimming took 1 base from V and 2 from J, leaving 6 bases between them. Germline V gene lookup returns CDR1 LGHDT and CDR2 YNNKEL (reference sequence). The CDR3 reads CASSQVVAGANVLTF. The CDR3 coding sequence is TGTGCCAGCAGCCAAGTAGTTGCTGGGGCCAACGTCCTGACTTTC.

This chain joins TRBV2 and TRBJ1-5; D gene ambiguous. The CDR3 sequence is 16 residues long. Trimming left V 1 base short and J 5 bases short, with 15 bases between. Per germline, CDR1 SNHLY and CDR2 FYNNEI. The CDR3 loop reads CASSEGQEGNDQPQHF. Written as DNA, the CDR3 is TGTGCCAGCAGTGAAGGCCAGGAAGGAAACGATCAGCCCCAGCATTTT.

In its sample, this clone was seen a few times. The chain combines TRBV7-3 with TRBJ2-1; 12 bases match TRBD1. Germline trimming cut 5 bases from V and 12 bases from J; bases unmatched to any gene: 8. Germline V gene lookup returns CDR1 SGHTA and CDR2 FQGTGA. The CDR3 runs to 14 residues. In DNA, the CDR3 is TGTGCCAGCAGCCCGGGACAGGGGGCGCAGGGGCAGTTCTTC. Amino acid sequence: CASSPGQGAQGQFF.